This T cell receptor (beta chain) is drawn from a study of blood T cell repertoires in COVID-19. Study in general: From the United States, Italy and Spain came samples of acute and convalescent COVID-19. From T cells, B-cell-depleted T cells, or PBMCs came the material, which was cDNA or gDNA.

Data came from immunoSEQ multiplex PCR; TCRdb stores just in-frame clones and leaves some out. The sample lists approximately 350,000 clones, roughly 90% occurring once. J lost 4 bases, V lost 10 bases, and 8 bases had no gene match. The CDR3 is made up of 14 amino acids. Germline V gene sequence: CDR1 WSHSY, CDR2 SAAADI. V usage is TRBV10-2 and J usage is TRBJ1-1, with 11 nucleotides matching TRBD1. Sequencing used peripheral blood. The TCR originated in a man aged 40-55 years with acute or convalescent COVID-19. The CDR3 region has the DNA TGCGCCACCGGACAGGGGGCGTTTATCACTGAAGCTTTCTTT. This sequence encodes CATGQGAFITEAFF.